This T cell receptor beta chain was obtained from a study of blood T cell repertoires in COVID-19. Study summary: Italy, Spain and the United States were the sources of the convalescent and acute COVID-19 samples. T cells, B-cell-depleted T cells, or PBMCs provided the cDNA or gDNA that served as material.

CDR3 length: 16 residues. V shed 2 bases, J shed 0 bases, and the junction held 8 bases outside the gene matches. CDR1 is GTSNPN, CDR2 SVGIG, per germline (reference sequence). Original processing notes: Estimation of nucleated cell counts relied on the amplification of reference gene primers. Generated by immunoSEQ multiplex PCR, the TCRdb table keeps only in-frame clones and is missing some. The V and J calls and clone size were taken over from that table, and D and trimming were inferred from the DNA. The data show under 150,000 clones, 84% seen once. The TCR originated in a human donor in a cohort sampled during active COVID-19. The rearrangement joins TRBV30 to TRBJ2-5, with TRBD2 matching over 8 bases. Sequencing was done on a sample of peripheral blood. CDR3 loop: CAWSTLQRGYQETQYF. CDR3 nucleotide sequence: TGTGCCTGGAGTACCCTTCAGCGGGGGTACCAAGAGACCCAGTACTTC.